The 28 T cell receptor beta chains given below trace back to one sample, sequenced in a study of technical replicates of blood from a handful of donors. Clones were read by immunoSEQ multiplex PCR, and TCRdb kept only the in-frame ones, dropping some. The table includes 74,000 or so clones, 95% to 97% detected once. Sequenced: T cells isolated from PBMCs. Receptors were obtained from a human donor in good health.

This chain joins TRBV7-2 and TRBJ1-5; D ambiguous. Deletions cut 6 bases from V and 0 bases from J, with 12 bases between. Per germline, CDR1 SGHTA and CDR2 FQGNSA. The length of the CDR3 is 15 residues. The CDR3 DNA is TGTGCCAGCAGTCAGGCGGACTATAGCAATCAGCCCCAGCATTTT. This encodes CASSQADYSNQPQHF.

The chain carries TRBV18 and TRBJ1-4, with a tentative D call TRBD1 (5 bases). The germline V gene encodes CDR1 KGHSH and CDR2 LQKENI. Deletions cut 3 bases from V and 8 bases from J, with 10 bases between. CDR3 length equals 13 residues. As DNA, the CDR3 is TGTGCCAGCTCACCCGGGGGTGAGGAAAAACTGTTTTTT. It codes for CASSPGGEEKLFF.

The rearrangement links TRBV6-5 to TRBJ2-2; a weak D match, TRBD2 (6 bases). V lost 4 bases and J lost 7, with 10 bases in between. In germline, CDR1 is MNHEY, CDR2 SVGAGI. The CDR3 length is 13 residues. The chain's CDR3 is CASSSGLVGELFF. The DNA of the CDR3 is TGTGCCAGCAGTTCGGGACTTGTCGGGGAGCTGTTTTTT.

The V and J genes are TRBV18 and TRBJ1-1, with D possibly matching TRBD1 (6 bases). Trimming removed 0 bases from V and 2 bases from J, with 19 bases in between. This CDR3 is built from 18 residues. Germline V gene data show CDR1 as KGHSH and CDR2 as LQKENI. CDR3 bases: TGTGCCAGCTCACCACCGGGGGGGCCCTGGTGGAGCAACACTGAAGCTTTCTTT. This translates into CASSPPGGPWWSNTEAFF.

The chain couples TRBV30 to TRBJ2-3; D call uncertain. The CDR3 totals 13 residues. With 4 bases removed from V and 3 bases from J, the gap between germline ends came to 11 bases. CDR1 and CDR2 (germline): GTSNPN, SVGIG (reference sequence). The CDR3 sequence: CAWNVRITDTQYF. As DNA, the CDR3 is TGTGCCTGGAATGTCAGGATAACAGATACGCAGTATTTT.

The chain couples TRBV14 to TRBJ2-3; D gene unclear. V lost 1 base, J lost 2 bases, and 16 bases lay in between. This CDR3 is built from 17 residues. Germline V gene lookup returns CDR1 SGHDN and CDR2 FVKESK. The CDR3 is CASSQVVGSVTTDTQYF. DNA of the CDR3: TGTGCCAGCAGCCAAGTCGTCGGAAGCGTAACCACAGATACGCAGTATTTT.

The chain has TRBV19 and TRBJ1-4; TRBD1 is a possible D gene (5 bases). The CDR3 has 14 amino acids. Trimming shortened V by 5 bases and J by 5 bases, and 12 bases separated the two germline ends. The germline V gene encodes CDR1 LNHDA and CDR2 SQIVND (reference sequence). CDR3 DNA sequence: TGTGCCAGTAGTTCGACCAGACAGAATGAAAAACTGTTTTTT. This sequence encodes CASSSTRQNEKLFF.

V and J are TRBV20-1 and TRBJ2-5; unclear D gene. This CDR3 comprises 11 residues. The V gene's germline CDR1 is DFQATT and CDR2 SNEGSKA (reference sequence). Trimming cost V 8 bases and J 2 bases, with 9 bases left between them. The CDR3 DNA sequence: TGCAGTCCCGACAAGCAAGAGACCCAGTACTTC. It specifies CSPDKQETQYF.

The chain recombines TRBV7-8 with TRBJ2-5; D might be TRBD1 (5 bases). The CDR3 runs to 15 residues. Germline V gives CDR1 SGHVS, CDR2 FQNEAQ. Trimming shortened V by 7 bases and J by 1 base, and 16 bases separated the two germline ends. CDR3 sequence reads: CASTLSTGFQETQYF. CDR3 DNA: TGTGCCAGCACCCTCTCAACAGGATTCCAAGAGACCCAGTACTTC.

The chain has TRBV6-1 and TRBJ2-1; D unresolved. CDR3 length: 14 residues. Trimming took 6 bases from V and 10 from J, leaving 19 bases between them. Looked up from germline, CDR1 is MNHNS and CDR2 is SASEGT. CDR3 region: CASSAATPGGEQFF. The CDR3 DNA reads TGTGCCAGCAGCGCAGCTACCCCAGGTGGAGAGCAGTTCTTC.

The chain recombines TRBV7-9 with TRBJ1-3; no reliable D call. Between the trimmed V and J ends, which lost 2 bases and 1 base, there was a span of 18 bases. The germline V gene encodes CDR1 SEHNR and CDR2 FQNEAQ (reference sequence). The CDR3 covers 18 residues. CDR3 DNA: TGTGCCAGCAGCTTATTTAGTTCGGGGATCGGGTCTGGAAACACCATATATTTT. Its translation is CASSLFSSGIGSGNTIYF.

CDR3 protein: CASSLPNTSGDIADTQYF. In nucleotides, the CDR3 is TGCGCCAGCAGCTTGCCCAATACTAGCGGTGATATAGCAGATACGCAGTATTTT. The chain links TRBV5-1 to TRBJ2-3; the match to TRBD2 covers 8 bases. CDR3 length: 18 residues. Germline trimming cut 1 base from V and 4 bases from J; bases unmatched to any gene: 14. Germline assignment: CDR1 SGHRS and CDR2 YFSETQ.

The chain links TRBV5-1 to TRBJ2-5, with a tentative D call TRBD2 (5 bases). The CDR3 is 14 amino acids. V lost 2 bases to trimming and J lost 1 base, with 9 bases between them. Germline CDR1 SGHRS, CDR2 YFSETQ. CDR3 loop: CASSFNGIQETQYF. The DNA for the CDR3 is TGCGCCAGCAGCTTTAACGGGATCCAAGAGACCCAGTACTTC.

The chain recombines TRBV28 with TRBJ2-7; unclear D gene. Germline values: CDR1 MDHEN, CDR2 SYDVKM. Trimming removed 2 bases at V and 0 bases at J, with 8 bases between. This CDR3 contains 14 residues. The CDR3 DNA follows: TGTGCCAGCAGTTTAGTATCAGGCTCCTACGAGCAGTACTTC. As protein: CASSLVSGSYEQYF.

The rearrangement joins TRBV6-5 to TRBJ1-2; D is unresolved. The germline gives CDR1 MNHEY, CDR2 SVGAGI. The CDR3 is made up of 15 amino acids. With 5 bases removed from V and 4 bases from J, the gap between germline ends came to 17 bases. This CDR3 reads CASSRLLPTLYGYTF. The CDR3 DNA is TGTGCCAGCAGTCGGCTTTTGCCGACTCTCTATGGCTACACCTTC.

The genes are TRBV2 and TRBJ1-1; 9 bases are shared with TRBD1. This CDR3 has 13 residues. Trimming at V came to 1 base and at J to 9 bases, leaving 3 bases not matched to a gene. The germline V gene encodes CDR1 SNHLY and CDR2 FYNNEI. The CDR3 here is CASSEETGGKAFF. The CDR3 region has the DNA TGTGCCAGCAGTGAAGAGACAGGGGGGAAAGCTTTCTTT. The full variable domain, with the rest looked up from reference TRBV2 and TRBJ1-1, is EPEVTQTPSHQVTQMGQEVILRCVPISNHLYFYWYRQILGQKVEFLVSFYNNEISEKSEIFDDQFSVERPDGSNFTLKIRSTKLEDSAMYFCASSEETGGKAFFGQGTRLTVV.

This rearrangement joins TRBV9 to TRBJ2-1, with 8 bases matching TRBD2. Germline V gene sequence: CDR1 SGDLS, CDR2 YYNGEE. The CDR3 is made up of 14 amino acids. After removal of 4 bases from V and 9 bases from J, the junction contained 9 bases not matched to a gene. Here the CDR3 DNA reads TGTGCCAGCAGCATCAGCGGGAGAATCTTTGAGCAGTTCTTC. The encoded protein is CASSISGRIFEQFF.

In nucleotides, the CDR3 is TGTGCCAGCAGATTCCTAGGCGCTGAGCAGTTCTTC. Encoded protein: CASRFLGAEQFF. The chain recombines TRBV27 with TRBJ2-1; D is undetermined. The V and J ends lost 6 bases and 9 bases respectively, with 12 bases between them. This CDR3 spans 12 amino acids. Germline CDR1 reads MNHEY; CDR2 reads SMNVEV (reference sequence).

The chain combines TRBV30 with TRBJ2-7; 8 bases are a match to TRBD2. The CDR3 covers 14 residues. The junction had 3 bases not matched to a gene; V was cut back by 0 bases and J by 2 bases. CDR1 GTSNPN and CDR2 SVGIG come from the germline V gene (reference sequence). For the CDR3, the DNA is TGTGCCTGGAGTGTAGCTAGCGGGCCCTACGAGCAGTACTTC. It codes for CAWSVASGPYEQYF.

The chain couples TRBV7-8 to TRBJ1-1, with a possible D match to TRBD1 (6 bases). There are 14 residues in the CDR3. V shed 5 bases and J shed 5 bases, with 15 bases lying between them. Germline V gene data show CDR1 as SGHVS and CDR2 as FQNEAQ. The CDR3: CASSAHREKTEAFF. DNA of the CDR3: TGTGCCAGCAGCGCTCACAGGGAAAAGACTGAAGCTTTCTTT.

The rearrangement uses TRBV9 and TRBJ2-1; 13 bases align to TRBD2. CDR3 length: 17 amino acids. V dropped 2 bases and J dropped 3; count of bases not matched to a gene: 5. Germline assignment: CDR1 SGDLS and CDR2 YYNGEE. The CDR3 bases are TGTGCCAGCAGCGTTGGGAGACTAGCGGGAGGCTACAATGAGCAGTTCTTC. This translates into CASSVGRLAGGYNEQFF.

In DNA, the CDR3 is TGTGCCAGCAGTAAGGACAGGGCCGAGCAGTACTTC. It yields the protein CASSKDRAEQYF. The rearrangement joins TRBV27 to TRBJ2-7; the match to TRBD1 covers 8 bases. Germline V gene lookup returns CDR1 MNHEY and CDR2 SMNVEV (reference sequence). Trimming cost V 5 bases and J 6 bases; bases outside gene matches: 3. The CDR3 has 12 residues.

This chain's CDR3 is CSARRDRGPEKLFF. CDR3 nucleotides: TGCAGCGCACGCCGGGACAGGGGGCCAGAAAAACTGTTTTTT. V usage is TRBV29-1 and J usage is TRBJ1-4, with TRBD1 matching over 12 bases. The CDR3 is 14 amino acids. Germline V gene lookup returns CDR1 SQVTM and CDR2 ANQGSEA. V dropped 7 bases and J dropped 8; count of bases not matched to a gene: 8.

The CDR3 DNA sequence: TGCGCCAGCAGCGATTTGGGACAGCGGTACGAGCAGTACTTC. Its protein product is CASSDLGQRYEQYF. The gene calls are TRBV4-1 and TRBJ2-7, with TRBD1 identical over 7 bases. This CDR3 comprises 14 residues. Germline V gene lookup returns CDR1 MGHRA and CDR2 YSYEKL. V lost 5 bases, J lost 4 bases, and 8 bases stayed unmatched.

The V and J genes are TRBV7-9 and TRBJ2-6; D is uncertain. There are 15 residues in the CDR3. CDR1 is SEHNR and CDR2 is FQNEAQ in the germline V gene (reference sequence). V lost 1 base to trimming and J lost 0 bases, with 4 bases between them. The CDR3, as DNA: TGTGCCAGCAGCTTAGTCGGCTCTGGGGCCAACGTCCTGACTTTC. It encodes CASSLVGSGANVLTF.

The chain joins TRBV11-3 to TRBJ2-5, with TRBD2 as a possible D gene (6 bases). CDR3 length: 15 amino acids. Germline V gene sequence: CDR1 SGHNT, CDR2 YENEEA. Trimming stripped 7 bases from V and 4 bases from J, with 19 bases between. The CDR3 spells CASNPAGSMTETQYF. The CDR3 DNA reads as TGTGCCAGCAACCCCGCCGGGAGTATGACAGAGACCCAGTACTTC.

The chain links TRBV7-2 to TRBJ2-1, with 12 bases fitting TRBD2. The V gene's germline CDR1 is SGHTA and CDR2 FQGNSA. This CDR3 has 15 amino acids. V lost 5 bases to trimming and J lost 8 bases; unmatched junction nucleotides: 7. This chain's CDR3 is CASSLGLAGLYEQFF. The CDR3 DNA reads TGTGCCAGCAGCCTTGGACTAGCGGGACTCTATGAGCAGTTCTTC.

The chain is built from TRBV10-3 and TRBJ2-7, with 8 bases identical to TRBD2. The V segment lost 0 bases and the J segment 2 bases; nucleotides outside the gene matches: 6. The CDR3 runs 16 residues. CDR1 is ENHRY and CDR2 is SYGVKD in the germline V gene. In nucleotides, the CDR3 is TGTGCCATCAGTGAGTCCATGCTAGCGGGCCCCTACGAGCAGTACTTC. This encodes CAISESMLAGPYEQYF.